This entry is about one T cell receptor (beta chain). There is no known antigen for this receptor. It has no much larger one-base neighbor in the sample; base qualities were not kept. This specimen comes from a study of shared clonotypes between healthy human individuals (dated by TCRdb to the early 2020s). A note on the overall study: The cohort comprised a couple of women and a few men aged 18 to 49 years. To estimate repertoire size and how much clonotype sharing occurs between individuals, the study deeply sequenced the blood TCR repertoires of five healthy adults. Between about 0.85 and 9.5 billion PBMCs per donor were obtained by leukapheresis. Different laboratories and diverse techniques were used to prepare libraries and sequence TCR repertoires, to increase sequencing depth and limit assay-specific biases. For each donor, CD4 naive and CD4 memory were each run on three plates, CD8 naive on two plates, and CD8 memory on one plate. Points the paper makes about the study in general: Incomplete sequencing was indicated by rarefaction of sorted-subset datasets, despite the large sequencing depth. The small number of donors limited the genetic and exposure-history diversity represented. Larger estimated clonotype richness was generally found for naive subsets than for memory subsets. Compared with non-shared clonotypes, clonotypes shared by all four sorted-subset donors had higher generation probabilities. Only blood was sampled, and tissue TCR repertoires likely differ from those in blood. Pairwise subsampling led to the expectation that sequencing depth would affect the degree of clonotype sharing among donors. Across a handful of donors, 4.5% to 6.5% of naive CD4, approximately 3.5% of naive CD8, under 2.5% of memory CD4, and roughly 0.4% of memory CD8 clonotypes were shared.

Donors were healthy HIV-negative adults with no recently reported acute infections or vaccinations. Every donor was a Caucasian adult residing in Nashville, Tennessee, USA. CD4+ T cells were enriched by magnetic negative selection, after which naive cells were positively selected on CD45RA and the negative fraction was taken as the memory subset. Blood was collected by leukapheresis, and PBMCs were isolated by Ficoll-Histopaque density gradient centrifugation and then cryopreserved in liquid nitrogen vapor phase. Purity and quantity of every magnetically sorted T cell population were checked by analytical flow cytometry. Genomic DNA was isolated from every sorted fraction and measured by UV absorbance on a Nanodrop 2000c. Using the deep immunoSEQ assay, multiplex PCR amplified TCR CDR3 regions from genomic DNA. For each cell subset, the extracted genomic DNA was distributed evenly across all wells of several immunoSEQ 96-well plates, and each plate served as one replicate. Each replicate PCR for sorted subsets received roughly 200 ng genomic DNA, equal to tens of thousands of T cell genomes. The purified libraries were quantified using a Qubit 3.0 fluorometer, sized with a Bioanalyzer 2100, and then quantified again using the KAPA Library Quantification kit. Every immunoSEQ 96-well plate was sequenced on a dedicated single-read 150-cycle Illumina NextSeq 550 flow cell. In the source study's methods: The immunoSEQ output contained only junctional sequences without quality scores, so filtering could not match that applied to full-length reads. Sequences were annotated with PyIR, a Python wrapper for IgBLAST v1.9, using IMGT germline references to assign V/J genes and CDR3. Reads were filtered out if the reads had weak V/J assignments (E-value above 1e-6), no CDR3, stop codons, out-of-frame junctions, or ambiguous translated residues. V3J clonotypes were defined as sequences sharing an identical inferred V gene, J gene, and CDR3 amino acid sequence. To compute the percentage overlap between repertoires, the number of shared unique clonotypes was divided by the size of the smaller repertoire. Repertoire richness was assessed with RTK rarefaction, the Chao1 estimator, and Recon v2.1 estimates of unobserved clonotypes. For all TCRbeta clonotypes obtained by the gDNA method from several donors, generation probabilities were computed with OLGA. Drawn from immuneACCESS, this table holds only the in-frame rearrangements with V and J called that TCRdb kept. Clones are partly lost; checked studies trace under half to an unresolved V gene and leave the rest unexplained. V and J calls and clone size are those listed in that table; D and trimming were worked out from the DNA. The sample table lists 950,000 to 1,200,000 clones, approximately 75% of them with a count of one. The ten largest clonotypes hold approximately 0.95% of the sample.

The clonotype was recovered from a man younger than 35 in good health. Some clones in this sample may be carry-over from other donors' samples. Sequencing was carried out using memory CD4+ T cells from PBMCs. In the paper's terms, the cell subset or site label means: CD45RA-negative fraction.

The DNA sequence is as follows: TGTGCCAGAAGGCGGACTAGCGGGACTACAGATACGCAGTATTTT. It codes for CARRRTSGTTDTQYF. The V and J genes are TRBV2 and TRBJ2-3; 12 middle bases align to TRBD2. Per the germline V gene, SNHLY is the CDR1 and FYNNEI is the CDR2. CDR3 length: 15 amino acids, cysteine to phenylalanine. Only the CDR3 DNA stays, 45 bases, in frame from base 1. V loses 9 bases at its end and J loses 3 bases; junction bases beyond the gene matches: 7.